This TCR beta chain is from a study of monozygotic twins with inflammatory bowel disease. Notes on the study in general: Comparison of concordant versus discordant twins revealed no difference in repertoire similarity, possibly due to limited power.

The germline V gene has CDR1 LNHDA and CDR2 SQIVND (reference sequence). The CDR3 is 17 residues long. Turning to this clonotype: Antigen unknown.

Template switching incorporated UMIs with a 6-nucleotide sample barcode. Using the 5' RACE reads, TCRdb records one entry per CDR3 protein without DNA. This table holds about 160,000 distinct CDR3 sequences. The TCR sequence derives from a human donor with ulcerative colitis or Crohn's disease, or a healthy co-twin of an affected twin (not recorded which). What was sequenced was blood. The rearrangement uses TRBV19 and TRBJ1-5. Here the CDR3 reads CASSITLRGQTDQPQHF.